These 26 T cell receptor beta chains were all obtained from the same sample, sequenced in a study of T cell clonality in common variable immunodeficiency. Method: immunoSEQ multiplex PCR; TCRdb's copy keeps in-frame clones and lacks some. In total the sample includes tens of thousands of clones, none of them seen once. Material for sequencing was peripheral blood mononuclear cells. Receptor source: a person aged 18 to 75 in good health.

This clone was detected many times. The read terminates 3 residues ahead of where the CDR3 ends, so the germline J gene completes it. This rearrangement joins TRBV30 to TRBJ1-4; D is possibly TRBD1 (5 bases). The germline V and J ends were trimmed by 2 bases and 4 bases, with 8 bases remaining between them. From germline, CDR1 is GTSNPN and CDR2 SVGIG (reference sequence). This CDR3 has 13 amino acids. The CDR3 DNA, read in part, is TGTGCCTGGAGTCGGGGGGGTAATGAAAAA. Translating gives CAWSRGGNEK. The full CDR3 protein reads CAWSRGGNEKLFF.

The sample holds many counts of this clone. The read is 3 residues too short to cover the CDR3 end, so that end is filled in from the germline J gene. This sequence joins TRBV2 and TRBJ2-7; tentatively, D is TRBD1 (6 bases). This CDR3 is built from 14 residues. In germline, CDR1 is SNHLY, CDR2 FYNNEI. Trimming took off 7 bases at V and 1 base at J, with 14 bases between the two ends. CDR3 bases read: TGTGCCAGCAACAGGGCTGCACGATCCTACGAG. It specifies CASNRAARSYE. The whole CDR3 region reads CASNRAARSYEQYF.

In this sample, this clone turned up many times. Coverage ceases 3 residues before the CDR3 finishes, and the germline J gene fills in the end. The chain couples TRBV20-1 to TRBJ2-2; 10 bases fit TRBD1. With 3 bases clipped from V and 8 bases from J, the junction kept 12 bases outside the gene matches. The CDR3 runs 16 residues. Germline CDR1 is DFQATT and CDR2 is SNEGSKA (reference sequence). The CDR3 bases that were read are TGCAGTGCTAGGAGGACCGGGACAGGGGTTACGGGGGAG. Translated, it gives CSARRTGTGVTGE. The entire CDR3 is CSARRTGTGVTGELFF.

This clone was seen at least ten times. CDR3 residues: CASSSAGISEAFF. The part of the CDR3 DNA that was read is TGTGCCAGCAGCTCAGCAGGGATATCTGAA. The rearrangement links TRBV7-3 to TRBJ1-1; TRBD1 is a possible D gene (5 bases). Read data end 3 residues before the CDR3 end; the end is taken from the germline J gene. The CDR3 has 13 amino acids. The germline V and J ends were trimmed by 4 bases and 6 bases, with 12 bases remaining between them. Germline CDR1 and CDR2: SGHTA and FQGTGA.

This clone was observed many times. Partial CDR3 DNA: TGCAGTGCTAGCCTAGGAGACTATGGC. This codes for CSASLGDYG. The CDR3 as a whole reads CSASLGDYGYTF. The chain has TRBV20-1 and TRBJ1-2; D not certain. Sequencing ends 3 residues short of the CDR3 end; the germline J gene provides the rest. In germline, CDR1 is DFQATT, CDR2 SNEGSKA (reference sequence). Trimming stripped 3 bases from V and 3 bases from J, with 8 bases between. The CDR3 is 12 residues long.

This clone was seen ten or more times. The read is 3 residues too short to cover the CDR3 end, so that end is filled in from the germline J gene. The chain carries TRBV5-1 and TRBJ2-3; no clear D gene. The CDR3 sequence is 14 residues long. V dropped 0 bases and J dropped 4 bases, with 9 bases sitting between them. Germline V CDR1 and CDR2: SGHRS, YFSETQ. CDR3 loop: CASSLGKVPDTQYF. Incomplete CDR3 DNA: TGCGCCAGCAGCTTGGGCAAGGTCCCAGATACG.

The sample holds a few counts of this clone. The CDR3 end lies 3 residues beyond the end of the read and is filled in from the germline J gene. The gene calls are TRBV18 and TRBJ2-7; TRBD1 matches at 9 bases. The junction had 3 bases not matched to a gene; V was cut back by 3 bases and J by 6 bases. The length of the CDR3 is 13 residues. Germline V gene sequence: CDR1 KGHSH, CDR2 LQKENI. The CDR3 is CASSPGTGFEQYF. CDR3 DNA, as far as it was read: TGTGCCAGCTCACCGGGGACAGGGTTCGAG.

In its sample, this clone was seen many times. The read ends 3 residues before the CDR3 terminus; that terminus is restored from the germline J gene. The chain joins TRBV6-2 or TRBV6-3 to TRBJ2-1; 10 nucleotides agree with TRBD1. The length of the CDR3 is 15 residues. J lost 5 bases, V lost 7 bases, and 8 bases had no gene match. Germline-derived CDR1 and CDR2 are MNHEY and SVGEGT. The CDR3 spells CASMRGTGANNEQFF. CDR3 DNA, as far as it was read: TGTGCCAGCATGCGCGGGACAGGGGCTAACAATGAG.

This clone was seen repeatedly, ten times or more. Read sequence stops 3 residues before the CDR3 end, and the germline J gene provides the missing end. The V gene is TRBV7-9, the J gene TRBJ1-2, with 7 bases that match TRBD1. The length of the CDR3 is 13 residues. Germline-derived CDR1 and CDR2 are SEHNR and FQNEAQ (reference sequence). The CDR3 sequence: CASSYRPGGAYTF. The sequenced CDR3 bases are TGTGCCAGCAGCTACCGACCAGGGGGAGCC.

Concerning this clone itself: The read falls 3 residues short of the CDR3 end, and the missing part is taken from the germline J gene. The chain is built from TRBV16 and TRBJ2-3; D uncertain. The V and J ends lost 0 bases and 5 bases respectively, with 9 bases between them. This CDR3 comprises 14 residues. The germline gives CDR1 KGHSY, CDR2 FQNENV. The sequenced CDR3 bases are TGTGCCAGCAGCCAATCGCCAGGCAGAGATACG. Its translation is CASSQSPGRDT. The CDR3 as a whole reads CASSQSPGRDTQYF.

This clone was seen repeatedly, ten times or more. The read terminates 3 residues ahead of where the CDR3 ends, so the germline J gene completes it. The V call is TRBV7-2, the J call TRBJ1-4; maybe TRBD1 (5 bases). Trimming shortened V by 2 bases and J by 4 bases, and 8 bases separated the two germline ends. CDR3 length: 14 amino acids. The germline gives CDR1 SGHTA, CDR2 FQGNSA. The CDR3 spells CASSLRGSNEKLFF. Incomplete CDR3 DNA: TGTGCCAGCAGCTTAAGGGGCAGTAATGAAAAA.

CDR3: CASSLEAAPKNIQYF. The CDR3 bases that were read are TGTGCCAGCAGCTTAGAAGCGGCGCCCAAAAACATT. The chain uses TRBV11-1 and TRBJ2-4; weak D call: TRBD2 (5 bases). The read terminates 3 residues ahead of where the CDR3 ends, so the germline J gene completes it. CDR1 is SGHAT, CDR2 FQDESV, per germline (reference sequence). Between the trimmed V and J ends, which lost 1 base and 2 bases, there was a span of 9 bases. The CDR3 is 15 residues long.

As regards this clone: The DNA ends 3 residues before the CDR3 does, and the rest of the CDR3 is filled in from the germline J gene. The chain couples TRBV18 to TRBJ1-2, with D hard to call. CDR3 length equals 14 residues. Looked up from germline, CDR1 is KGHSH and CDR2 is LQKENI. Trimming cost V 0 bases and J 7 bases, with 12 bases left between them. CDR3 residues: CASSPPLAGFGYTF. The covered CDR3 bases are TGTGCCAGCTCACCACCCCTAGCCGGTTTTGGC. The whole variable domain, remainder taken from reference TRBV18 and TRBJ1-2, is NAGVMQNPRHLVRRRGQEARLRCSPMKGHSHVYWYRQLPEEGLKFMVYLQKENIIDESGMPKERFSAEFPKEGPSILRIQQVVRGDSAAYFCASSPPLAGFGYTFGSGTRLTVV.

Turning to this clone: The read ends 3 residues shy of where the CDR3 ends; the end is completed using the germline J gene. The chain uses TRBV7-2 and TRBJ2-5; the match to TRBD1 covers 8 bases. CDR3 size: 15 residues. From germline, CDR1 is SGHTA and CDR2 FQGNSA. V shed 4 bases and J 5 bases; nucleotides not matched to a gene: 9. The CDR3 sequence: CASSSATGGWETQYF. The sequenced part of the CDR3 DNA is TGTGCCAGCAGCTCCGCCACAGGGGGTTGGGAGACC.

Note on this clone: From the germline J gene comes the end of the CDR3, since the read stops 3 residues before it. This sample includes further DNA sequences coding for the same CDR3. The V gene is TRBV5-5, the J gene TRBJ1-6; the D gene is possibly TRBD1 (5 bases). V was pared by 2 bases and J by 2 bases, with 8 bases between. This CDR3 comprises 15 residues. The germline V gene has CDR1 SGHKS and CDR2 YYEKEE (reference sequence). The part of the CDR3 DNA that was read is TGTGCCAGCAGCTTAGACAGAGCCTATAATTCACCC. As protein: CASSLDRAYNSP. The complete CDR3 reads CASSLDRAYNSPLHF.

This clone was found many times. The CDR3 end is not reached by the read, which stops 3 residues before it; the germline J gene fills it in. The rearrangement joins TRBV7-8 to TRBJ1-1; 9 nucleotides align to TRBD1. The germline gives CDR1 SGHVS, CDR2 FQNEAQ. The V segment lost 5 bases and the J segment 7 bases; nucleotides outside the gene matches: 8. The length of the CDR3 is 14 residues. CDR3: CASSPTGTGIEAFF. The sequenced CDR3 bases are TGTGCCAGCAGCCCAACCGGGACAGGGATTGAA.

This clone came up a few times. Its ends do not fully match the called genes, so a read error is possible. The CDR3 region is CASSLKRQINQPQHF. CDR3 bases read: TGTGCTAGCAGCTTAAAGAGACAGATTAATCAGCCC. The chain has TRBV7-7 and TRBJ1-5; D might be TRBD1 (5 bases). The sequenced fragment ends 3 residues before the CDR3 boundary, so the rest is inferred from the germline J gene. The CDR3 extends over 15 amino acids. CDR1 is SSHAT, CDR2 FNYEAQ, per germline (reference sequence).

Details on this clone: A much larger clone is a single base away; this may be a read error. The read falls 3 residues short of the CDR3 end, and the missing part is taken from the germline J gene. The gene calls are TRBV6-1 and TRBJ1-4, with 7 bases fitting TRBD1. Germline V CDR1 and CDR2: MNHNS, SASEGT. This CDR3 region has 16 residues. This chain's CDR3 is CASSESTGVGANVLFF. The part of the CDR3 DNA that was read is TGTGCCAGCAGTGAAAGCACAGGGGTTGGGGCCAACGTA.

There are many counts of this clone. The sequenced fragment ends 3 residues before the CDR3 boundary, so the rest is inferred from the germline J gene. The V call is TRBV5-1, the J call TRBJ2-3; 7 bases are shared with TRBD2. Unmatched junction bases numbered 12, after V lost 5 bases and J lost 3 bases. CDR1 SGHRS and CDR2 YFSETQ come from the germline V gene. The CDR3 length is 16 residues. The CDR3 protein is CASREGASGWTDTQYF. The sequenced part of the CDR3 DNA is TGCGCCAGCAGGGAGGGCGCTAGCGGTTGGACAGATACG.

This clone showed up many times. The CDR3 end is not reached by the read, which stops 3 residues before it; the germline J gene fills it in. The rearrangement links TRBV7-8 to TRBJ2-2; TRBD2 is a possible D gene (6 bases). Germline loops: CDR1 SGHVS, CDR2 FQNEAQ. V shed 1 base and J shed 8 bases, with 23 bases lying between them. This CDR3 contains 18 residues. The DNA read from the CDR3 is TGTGCCAGCAGCTTAGTCCCGGGGGAGATTACAGCCCGGGGGGAG. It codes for CASSLVPGEITARGE. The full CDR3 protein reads CASSLVPGEITARGELFF.

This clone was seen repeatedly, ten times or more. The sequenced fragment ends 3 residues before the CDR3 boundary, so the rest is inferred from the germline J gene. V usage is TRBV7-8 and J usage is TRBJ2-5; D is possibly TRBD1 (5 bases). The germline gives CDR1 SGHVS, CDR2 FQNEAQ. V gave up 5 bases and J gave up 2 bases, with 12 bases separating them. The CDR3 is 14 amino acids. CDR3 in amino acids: CASSAGFWQETQYF. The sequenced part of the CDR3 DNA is TGTGCCAGCAGCGCAGGGTTTTGGCAAGAGACC.

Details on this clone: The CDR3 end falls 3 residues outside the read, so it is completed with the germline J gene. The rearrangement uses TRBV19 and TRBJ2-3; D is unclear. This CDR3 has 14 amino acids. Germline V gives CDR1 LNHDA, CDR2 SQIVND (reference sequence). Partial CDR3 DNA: TGTGCCAGTATTTTAATGGCCAGCAGGCAGCCG. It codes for CASILMASRQP. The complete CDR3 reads CASILMASRQPQYF.

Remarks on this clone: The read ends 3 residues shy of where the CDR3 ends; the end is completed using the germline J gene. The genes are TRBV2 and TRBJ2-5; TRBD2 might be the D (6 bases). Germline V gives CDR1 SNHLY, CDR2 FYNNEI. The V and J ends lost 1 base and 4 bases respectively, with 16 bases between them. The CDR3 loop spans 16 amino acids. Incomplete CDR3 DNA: TGTGCCAGCAGTGAAGGGGCTAGCGAGTTCCGAGAGACC. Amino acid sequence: CASSEGASEFRET. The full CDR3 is CASSEGASEFRETQYF.

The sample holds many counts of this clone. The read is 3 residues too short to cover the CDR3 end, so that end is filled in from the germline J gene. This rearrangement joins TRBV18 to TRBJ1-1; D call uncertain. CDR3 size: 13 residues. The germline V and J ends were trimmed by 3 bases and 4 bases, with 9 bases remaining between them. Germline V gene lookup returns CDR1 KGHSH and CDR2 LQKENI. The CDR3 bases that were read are TGTGCCAGCTCACCGATCCAAGGCACTGAA. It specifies CASSPIQGTE. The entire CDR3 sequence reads CASSPIQGTEAFF.

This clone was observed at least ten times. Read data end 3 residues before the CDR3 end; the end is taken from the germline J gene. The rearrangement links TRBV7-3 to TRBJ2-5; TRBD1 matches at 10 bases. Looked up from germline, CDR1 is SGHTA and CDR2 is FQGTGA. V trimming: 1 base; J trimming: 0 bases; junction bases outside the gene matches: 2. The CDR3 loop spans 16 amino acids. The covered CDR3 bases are TGTGCCAGCAGCTTAAGGGACAGGGGTTACCAAGAGACC. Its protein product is CASSLRDRGYQET. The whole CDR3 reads CASSLRDRGYQETQYF.

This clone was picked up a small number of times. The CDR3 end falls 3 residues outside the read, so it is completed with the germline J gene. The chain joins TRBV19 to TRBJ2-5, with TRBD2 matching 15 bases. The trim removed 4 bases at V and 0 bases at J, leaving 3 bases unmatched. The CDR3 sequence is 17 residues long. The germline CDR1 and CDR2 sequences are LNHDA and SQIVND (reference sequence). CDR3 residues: CASSSGTSGGYQETQYF. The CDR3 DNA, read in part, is TGTGCCAGTAGTAGCGGGACTAGCGGGGGGTACCAAGAGACC.